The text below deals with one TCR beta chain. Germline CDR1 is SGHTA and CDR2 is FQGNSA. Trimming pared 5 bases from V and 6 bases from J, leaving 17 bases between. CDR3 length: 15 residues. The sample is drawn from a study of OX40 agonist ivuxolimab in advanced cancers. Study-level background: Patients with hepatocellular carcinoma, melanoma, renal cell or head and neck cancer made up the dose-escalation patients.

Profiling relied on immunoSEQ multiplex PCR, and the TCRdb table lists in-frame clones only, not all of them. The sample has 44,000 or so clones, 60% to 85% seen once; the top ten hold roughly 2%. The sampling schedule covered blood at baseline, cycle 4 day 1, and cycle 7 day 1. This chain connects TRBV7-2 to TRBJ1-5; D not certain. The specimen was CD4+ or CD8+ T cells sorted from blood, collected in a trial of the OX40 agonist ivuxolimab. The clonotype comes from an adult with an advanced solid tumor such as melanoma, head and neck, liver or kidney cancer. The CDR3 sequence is CASSRIGRAAQPQHF. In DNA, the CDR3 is TGTGCCAGCAGCCGGATAGGGAGGGCGGCTCAGCCCCAGCATTTT.